This T cell receptor (beta chain) comes out of a study of blood T cell repertoires in COVID-19 (dated by TCRdb to the early 2020s). General notes on the study: The collaborator samples originated in the United States, Italy and Spain and spanned the acute and convalescent phases of COVID-19. The samples were drawn from the first 160 participants of the ongoing ImmuneRACE study and from 1,254 subjects provided by 6 global collaborators. The repertoires were released in a freely available public database meant as a resource for research on the immune response to SARS-CoV-2. HLA class I and class II types, where available, came from metadata supplied by the sample provider rather than from assay-based typing. A de-identified subject ID, COVID-19 status, age in years and sex were almost always included in the sample metadata. The dataset comprised deeply sampled blood TCRbeta repertoires from subjects exposed to, actively infected with, or recovered from COVID-19. The prospective study material was composed of cDNA or gDNA derived from T cells, B-cell-depleted T cells, or PBMCs. Study-level results and caveats: How much clinical and demographic metadata was included differed by source and by participant, and the metadata was provided uncurated.

The immunoSEQ Assay, a bias-controlled multiplex PCR, was used to amplify TCRbeta CDR3 regions from genomic DNA. On the study's bioinformatics: Within the assay, amplification of reference gene primers was used to estimate how many nucleated cells each sample contained. To quantify the absolute abundance of each unique TCRbeta CDR3 rearrangement, sequence reads were collapsed and filtered. Productive Simpson clonality was computed per sample as the square root of Simpson's diversity index over productive rearrangements. Imported from immuneACCESS, the table was reduced by TCRdb to in-frame sequences with V and J called. These copies leave out some clones; in studies compared against another copy, an unresolved V gene accounts for under half, and the cause of the remainder is not known. V, J and clone size derive from that table, while D and trimming were established from the DNA sequence. In this sample the table shows about 90,000 clones, roughly 90% of which occur a single time. The ten largest clones add up to roughly 3.5% of the sample.

Trimming takes 5 bases off V and 4 bases off J; junction bases not matched to a gene: 10. From its cysteine to its phenylalanine, the CDR3 spans 14 amino acids. CDR3 DNA is the only sequence kept; it has 42 bases, read in frame from the first base. CDR1 and CDR2 are drawn from the germline V gene (reference sequence): GTSNPN, SVGIG. Each collaborating institution followed its own protocols to collect whole blood in K2EDTA tubes. For TCRbeta analysis, collaborators shipped samples as frozen whole blood, isolated PBMCs, or DNA extracted from either of those sample types. Notes on this clone: Its antigen is currently not known. Base qualities are not at hand, and no much larger clone is one base apart.

The sequenced sample consisted of peripheral blood. The chain is encoded by TRBV30 joined to TRBJ2-7, with 8 bases matching TRBD1. The TCR was taken from a woman between 70 and 85 years old with acute or convalescent COVID-19. The bases are TGTGCCTGGGCCCCAGGGGGCGCGGCGTACGAGCAGTACTTC. This sequence encodes CAWAPGGAAYEQYF.